One T cell receptor beta chain is described in this entry. The sample comes from a study of control samples from healthy donors and cancer patients. Using immunoSEQ multiplex PCR, the repertoire was profiled, and TCRdb retains in-frame clones only, with some absent. The sample shows 100,000 or so clones, around 82% of them seen only once. Trimming shortened V by 8 bases and J by 5 bases, and 21 bases separated the two germline ends. The germline V gene encodes CDR1 MDHEN and CDR2 SYDVKM. This CDR3 is 15 amino acids long. The rearrangement joins TRBV28 to TRBJ1-2; tentative D call: TRBD1 (5 bases). This TCR was sampled from a woman in her sixties or seventies in good health. Sequencing was done on a sample of blood. The CDR3 region is CASQVWGSGLYGYTF. The CDR3 DNA reads as TGTGCCAGCCAAGTTTGGGGGTCGGGGTTGTATGGCTACACCTTC.